This T cell receptor beta chain was captured by sequencing in a study of T cell responses to AZD1222 COVID-19 vaccine. Study findings and constraints: Clonal diversity may have been underestimated, and the donors were mostly white British, with more females than males.

Concerning this clone: The antigen is unknown.

Trimming stripped 3 bases from V and 5 bases from J, with 5 bases between. Germline V gene lookup returns CDR1 SGHRS and CDR2 YFSETQ. The CDR3 consists of 12 residues. The data were produced by immunoSEQ multiplex PCR, yet TCRdb's version contains in-frame clones alone and is incomplete. The sample contains over 150,000 clones, around 90% of which appear only once. The clonotype comes from an adult in good health. V gene TRBV5-1 combines with J gene TRBJ1-4; no definite D call. The sequences come from peripheral blood, collected on day 0 of AZD1222 vaccination. This CDR3 is CASSYQNEKLFF. CDR3 DNA sequence: TGCGCCAGCAGCTACCAAAATGAAAAACTGTTTTTT. The whole variable domain, remainder taken from reference TRBV5-1 and TRBJ1-4, is KAGVTQTPRYLIKTRGQQVTLSCSPISGHRSVSWYQQTPGQGLQFLFEYFSETQRNKGNFPGRFSGRQFSNSRSEMNVSTLELGDSALYLCASSYQNEKLFFGSGTQLSVL.